This entry lists 14 T cell receptor beta chains sequenced from one sample in a study of shared clonotypes between healthy human individuals (dated by TCRdb to 2018 to 2020). The library was generated by the immunoSEQ multiplex PCR assay. Imported from immuneACCESS, the table was reduced by TCRdb to in-frame sequences with V and J called. These copies leave out some clones; in studies compared against another copy, an unresolved V gene accounts for under half, and the cause of the remainder is not known. In all, the sample holds approximately 810,000 clones, and 92% of those were seen once. Jointly, the top ten make up 24% of the sample. CD8 naive samples were CD45RO-negative cells positively selected for CCR7, giving a CD45RA+CCR7+ population that excluded TemRA cells. Material for sequencing was naive CD8+ T cells sorted from blood. The sample's cell subset or site label, decoded: CD45RA+CCR7+. These receptors originate from a man aged 30 to 45 in good health.

A few counts support this clone. V is TRBV2 and J is TRBJ2-1; the D gene is possibly TRBD1 (6 bases). V lost 6 bases and J lost 2, with 26 bases in between. There are 19 residues in the CDR3. Germline CDR1 reads SNHLY; CDR2 reads FYNNEI. The CDR3 spells CASRALYLDSRKPYNEQFF. The CDR3 coding sequence is TGTGCCAGCAGGGCACTATACTTGGACAGCCGTAAGCCCTACAATGAGCAGTTCTTC.

This chain links TRBV7-9 with TRBJ2-3, with a tentative D call TRBD2 (6 bases). Trimming removed 2 bases from V and 3 bases from J, with 18 bases in between. The CDR3 loop spans 17 amino acids. Germline CDR1 reads SEHNR; CDR2 reads FQNEAQ (reference sequence). DNA for the CDR3: TGTGCCAGCAGCTTAAAGGTCCAGACTAGTTTGACAGATACGCAGTATTTT. Protein: CASSLKVQTSLTDTQYF.

V is TRBV5-5 and J is TRBJ1-1; 9 bases match TRBD1. The CDR3 runs to 14 residues. Losses at the gene ends were 5 bases for V and 3 bases for J; bases not matched to a gene: 5. Per the germline V gene, CDR1 is SGHKS and CDR2 is YYEKEE (reference sequence). The CDR3 nucleotides are TGTGCCAGCAGAAGGGACAGGGCGGACACTGAAGCTTTCTTT. Translating it yields CASRRDRADTEAFF.

The chain uses TRBV7-6 and TRBJ2-3, with D perhaps TRBD2 (6 bases). Trimming left V 6 bases short and J 0 bases short, with 13 bases between. The CDR3 has 15 residues. CDR1 and CDR2 from the germline V gene are SGHVS and FNYEAQ. The CDR3 bases are TGTGCCAGCAGACTTCTAGCGTCTAGCACAGATACGCAGTATTTT. Translated: CASRLLASSTDTQYF.

The chain has TRBV9 and TRBJ2-7, with D perhaps matching TRBD2 (5 bases). Germline V gives CDR1 SGDLS, CDR2 YYNGEE. The V gene lost 5 bases and the J gene lost 2 bases, with 14 bases spanning the gap. CDR3 length: 14 residues. CDR3: CASSLGGGTYEQYF. Here the CDR3 DNA reads TGTGCCAGCAGTCTCGGTGGAGGTACCTACGAGCAGTACTTC. Supplemented by reference TRBV9 and TRBJ2-7, the full variable domain reads DSGVTQTPKHLITATGQRVTLRCSPRSGDLSVYWYQQSLDQGLQFLIQYYNGEERAKGNILERFSAQQFPDLHSELNLSSLELGDSALYFCASSLGGGTYEQYFGPGTRLTVT.

The chain carries TRBV7-2 and TRBJ2-7; D gene ambiguous. Germline V gene lookup returns CDR1 SGHTA and CDR2 FQGNSA. V gave up 5 bases and J gave up 2 bases, with 13 bases separating them. The CDR3 is made up of 14 amino acids. CDR3 DNA: TGTGCCAGCAGCCCGATCGGAGCCCCCTACGAGCAGTACTTC. This codes for CASSPIGAPYEQYF.

V is TRBV27 and J is TRBJ2-3; 8 positions agree with TRBD2. Trimming cost V 2 bases and J 1 base; bases outside gene matches: 2. CDR3 length: 15 amino acids. Germline V gene lookup returns CDR1 MNHEY and CDR2 SMNVEV (reference sequence). The CDR3 coding sequence is TGTGCCAGCAGTTTAAGGCGGGAGGGCACAGATACGCAGTATTTT. Its translation: CASSLRREGTDTQYF.

The sample holds one count of this clone. The chain carries TRBV4-1 and TRBJ2-1; tentatively, D is TRBD2 (5 bases). Germline assignment: CDR1 MGHRA and CDR2 YSYEKL. CDR3 length: 17 amino acids. Trimming removed 2 bases at V and 4 bases at J, with 18 bases between. The CDR3, as DNA: TGCGCCAGCAGCCAAAATCCTCTAGCATACGCGTACAATGAGCAGTTCTTC. Translating it yields CASSQNPLAYAYNEQFF.

V and J are TRBV18 and TRBJ1-3; D is unclear. Trimming cost V 0 bases and J 7 bases, with 10 bases left between them. The germline CDR1 and CDR2 sequences are KGHSH and LQKENI. The CDR3 loop spans 14 amino acids. In DNA form, the CDR3 reads TGTGCCAGCTCACCACCGAACAAGGTTAACACCATATATTTT. It codes for CASSPPNKVNTIYF.

The J gene is TRBJ1-2, the V gene TRBV19, with D unresolved. Germline CDR1 LNHDA, CDR2 SQIVND (reference sequence). V was shortened by 7 bases and J by 2 bases, with 11 bases between the two germline ends. CDR3 length equals 13 residues. The CDR3 DNA sequence: TGTGCCAGTACGGACGAACCAAACTATGGCTACACCTTC. Residues: CASTDEPNYGYTF. The full variable domain, with the rest looked up from reference TRBV19 and TRBJ1-2, is DGGITQSPKYLFRKEGQNVTLSCEQNLNHDAMYWYRQDPGQGLRLIYYSQIVNDFQKGDIAEGYSVSREKKESFPLTVTSAQKNPTAFYLCASTDEPNYGYTFGSGTRLTVV.

V gene TRBV15 combines with J gene TRBJ2-7, with D possibly matching TRBD1 (5 bases). Germline CDR1 LNHNV, CDR2 YYDKDF (reference sequence). The CDR3 consists of 13 residues. The V end was cut by 6 bases, the J end by 1 base, with 10 bases between. The DNA of the CDR3 is TGTGCCACCAGAGGGGAAGGGTCCTACGAGCAGTACTTC. Its protein is CATRGEGSYEQYF.

The rearrangement uses TRBV10-2 and TRBJ2-7, with 7 bases identical to TRBD1. This CDR3 has 13 amino acids. Germline loops: CDR1 WSHSY, CDR2 SAAADI. V lost 7 bases and J lost 1; bases outside the gene matches: 4. The CDR3: CASIRDSSYEQYF. In DNA form, the CDR3 reads TGCGCCAGCATCCGGGACAGTTCCTACGAGCAGTACTTC.

The chain uses TRBV5-1 and TRBJ2-7; 14 bases are a match to TRBD2. The germline CDR1 and CDR2 sequences are SGHRS and YFSETQ. After removal of 3 bases from V and 3 bases from J, the junction contained 2 bases not matched to a gene. This CDR3 is built from 15 residues. The CDR3 protein is CASSSGTSGSYEQYF. CDR3 nucleotides: TGCGCCAGCAGCTCAGGGACTAGCGGGAGCTACGAGCAGTACTTC. The full variable domain, rest sourced from reference TRBV5-1 and TRBJ2-7, is KAGVTQTPRYLIKTRGQQVTLSCSPISGHRSVSWYQQTPGQGLQFLFEYFSETQRNKGNFPGRFSGRQFSNSRSEMNVSTLELGDSALYLCASSSGTSGSYEQYFGPGTRLTVT.

The chain joins TRBV30 to TRBJ2-3, with D maybe TRBD2 (6 bases). The length of the CDR3 is 15 residues. Looked up from germline, CDR1 is GTSNPN and CDR2 is SVGIG (reference sequence). Between the trimmed V and J ends, which lost 0 bases and 4 bases, there was a span of 14 bases. The CDR3, as DNA: TGTGCCTGGAGTGTACAATCGGGAGAAGCAGATACGCAGTATTTT. Amino acid sequence: CAWSVQSGEADTQYF.